Listed here are 16 T cell receptor beta chains from one sample, sequenced in a study of T cells in Graves' hyperthyroidism and ophthalmopathy. TCR beta CDR3 regions were amplified from RNA. First-round RT-PCR of the TCR CDR3 relied on the HTBI primer set. A single record per CDR3 protein comes from TCRdb applying MiXCR to the multiplex PCR reads. The sample lists approximately 400,000 distinct CDR3 sequences, approximately 18% seen once, with about 38% in the top ten. The specimen was blood. The receptors were gathered from a young man with Graves' ophthalmopathy.

This chain links TRBV5-1 with TRBJ2-5; 12 nucleotides agree with TRBD2. V lost 0 bases, J lost 5 bases, and 8 bases stayed unmatched. Germline assignment: CDR1 SGHRS and CDR2 YFSETQ. The CDR3 sequence is 17 residues long. CDR3 coding DNA: TGCGCCAGCAGCTTGGCCGCTAGCGGGGGGGTCTCTGAGACCCAGTACTTC. Its protein is CASSLAASGGVSETQYF.

V is TRBV7-6 and J is TRBJ2-5; the D gene is possibly TRBD2 (6 bases). Germline assignment: CDR1 SGHVS and CDR2 FNYEAQ. V gave up 2 bases and J gave up 5 bases, with 12 bases separating them. The CDR3 runs to 14 residues. In DNA form, the CDR3 reads TGTGCCAGCAGCTTATCTACGGGGGTGGAGACCCAGTACTTC. Translation: CASSLSTGVETQYF.

This clonotype was seen many times. The chain combines TRBV20-1 with TRBJ2-4; 10 bases fit TRBD1. The CDR3 is made up of 13 amino acids. J gave up 6 bases and V 1 base, and 0 bases lay outside the gene matches. Germline V gene data show CDR1 as DFQATT and CDR2 as SNEGSKA (reference sequence). CDR3 sequence: CSARGTGGNIQYF. CDR3 bases: TGCAGTGCTAGAGGGACAGGGGGAAACATTCAGTACTTC.

The rearrangement links TRBV9 to TRBJ2-4, with a weak D call TRBD1 (6 bases). The V and J ends lost 3 bases and 0 bases respectively, with 7 bases between them. CDR3 length equals 14 residues. Germline loops: CDR1 SGDLS, CDR2 YYNGEE. CDR3 DNA: TGTGCCAGCAGCGGGGACATAGCCAAAAACATTCAGTACTTC. It specifies CASSGDIAKNIQYF.

On this clonotype itself: This may be a read error: a much more frequent sequence differs by one nucleotide. This sequence joins TRBV14 and TRBJ1-2; D gene ambiguous. The CDR3 is 16 amino acids. Germline V lookup: CDR1 SGHDN, CDR2 FVKESK. CDR3 nucleotide sequence: TGTGCCAGCAGCCAAGACCCCACGTGGGCTCCGGTTGGCTGCACCTTC. It translates to CASSQDPTWAPVGCTF.

This clonotype has ten or more counts. The rearrangement links TRBV6-1 to TRBJ1-6; 7 bases agree with TRBD1. The CDR3 runs 15 residues. J gave up 5 bases and V 7 bases, and 8 bases lay outside the gene matches. Germline V CDR1 and CDR2: MNHNS, SASEGT. The CDR3 loop reads CASIRGDRDNSPLHF. The CDR3 nucleotides read TGTGCCAGCATTAGGGGGGACAGAGATAATTCACCCCTCCACTTT.

This clonotype was seen only a few times. The chain links TRBV2 to TRBJ1-1, with 7 bases aligning to TRBD1. The CDR3 length is 13 residues. V gave up 6 bases and J gave up 9 bases; unmatched junction bases: 10. Germline lookup yields CDR1 SNHLY and CDR2 FYNNEI. The CDR3 DNA follows: TGTGCCAGCAGCCGAGACCGACAGGGAAAAGCTTTCTTT. It encodes CASSRDRQGKAFF.

This clonotype was seen many times. The V and J genes are TRBV4-1 and TRBJ1-5; perhaps TRBD1 as D (6 bases). Germline V gene data show CDR1 as MGHRA and CDR2 as YSYEKL. Between the trimmed V and J ends, which lost 3 bases and 5 bases, there was a span of 14 bases. This CDR3 is built from 15 residues. In DNA, the CDR3 is TGCGCCAGCAGCCAGGGTGGAGGGGGAGATCAGCCCCAGCATTTT. Translating gives CASSQGGGGDQPQHF.

This sequence joins TRBV7-8 and TRBJ1-4, with a tentative D call TRBD1 (6 bases). The V gene lost 5 bases and the J gene lost 7 bases, with 17 bases spanning the gap. CDR1 is SGHVS and CDR2 is FQNEAQ in the germline V gene. The CDR3 contains 15 residues. CDR3 in amino acids: CASSQYQGSFEKLFF. The CDR3 DNA sequence: TGTGCCAGCAGCCAATACCAGGGGTCGTTTGAAAAACTGTTTTTT.

CDR3: CASSYLLGRGGTNEKLFF. The DNA for the CDR3 is TGTGCCAGCAGCTATCTCCTCGGGCGGGGCGGAACTAATGAAAAACTGTTTTTT. The chain links TRBV14 to TRBJ1-4; TRBD1 might be the D (5 bases). Germline CDR1 SGHDN, CDR2 FVKESK. V was clipped by 5 bases and J by 1 base, with 20 bases between them. The CDR3 has 18 residues.

The chain is built from TRBV20-1 and TRBJ2-3, with 10 bases lining up with TRBD2. CDR3 length: 17 residues. V trimming: 6 bases; J trimming: 5 bases; junction bases outside the gene matches: 17. The V gene's germline CDR1 is DFQATT and CDR2 SNEGSKA (reference sequence). The CDR3 nucleotides read TGCAGTGCCAGCCGAGGGGGTAGCGGGGGGTCCCGAGATACGCAGTATTTT. It yields the protein CSASRGGSGGSRDTQYF.

Points on this clonotype: Just one base apart from a much larger clone, this may be a read error. The conserved closing phenylalanine or tryptophan is absent in this CDR3, likely reflecting a read error. V and J are TRBV2 and TRBJ1-5; 9 nucleotides agree with TRBD1. The germline CDR1 and CDR2 sequences are SNHLY and FYNNEI. This CDR3 spans 14 amino acids. Trimming removed 6 bases from V and 1 base from J; junction bases left unmatched: 1. DNA of the CDR3: TGTGCCAGCAGGGACAGGGGAAGCAATCAGCCCCAGCATCTT. It translates to CASRDRGSNQPQHL.

There are many counts of this clonotype. The CDR3 protein is CASSQAGGKANYGYTF. Written as DNA, the CDR3 is TGTGCCAGCAGCCAAGCAGGAGGGAAAGCTAACTATGGCTACACCTTC. V and J are TRBV3-1 and TRBJ1-2; D is undetermined. CDR3 length: 16 residues. Deletions cut 1 base from V and 0 bases from J, with 12 bases between. The germline V gene has CDR1 LGHDT and CDR2 YNNKEL (reference sequence).

This clonotype showed up just a few times. At one boundary the junction diverges from the germline segment, which might be a read error. The chain couples TRBV9 to TRBJ2-5; D is ambiguous. The CDR3 is made up of 16 amino acids. Germline loops: CDR1 SGDLS, CDR2 YYNGEE. CDR3 sequence reads: CASSQPVGRPEEAQYF. The CDR3 DNA is TGTGCCAGCAGCCAACCGGTCGGCAGGCCTGAAGAGGCCCAGTACTTC.

The rearrangement uses TRBV10-3 and TRBJ2-7, with no clear D. The CDR3 length is 14 residues. Germline V gives CDR1 ENHRY, CDR2 SYGVKD. Trimming removed 4 bases at V and 0 bases at J, with 10 bases between. The CDR3 sequence is CAISVAADSYEQYF. The CDR3 DNA reads TGTGCCATCAGTGTGGCAGCAGACTCCTACGAGCAGTACTTC.

In its sample, this clonotype was seen many times. The CDR3 reads CASSIGRLDVGEQYF. CDR3 bases: TGTGCCAGCAGCATCGGGAGGCTTGACGTTGGCGAGCAGTACTTC. J is TRBJ2-7 and V is TRBV2, with 7 bases identical to TRBD2. V gave up 6 bases and J gave up 6 bases; unmatched junction bases: 14. Per germline, CDR1 SNHLY and CDR2 FYNNEI. This CDR3 has 15 amino acids.